Listed below are T cell receptor beta chains from one sample, sequenced in a study of PD-1 blockade in classical Hodgkin lymphoma. Here immunoSEQ multiplex PCR was the method, and the copy in TCRdb shows in-frame clones only, minus some. The table lists roughly 41,000 clones, around 90% of them singletons. The specimen was peripheral blood mononuclear cells (PBMCs), collected before the second cycle of nivolumab. These receptors were collected from a human donor with classical Hodgkin lymphoma. Each CDR3 is given with its conserved first and last residue. The D gene is left open where the match is weak. Clone size is stated in some rows and not others, as once, few, many or a class when expanded.

clone_size j_call v_call d_call cdr3_aa cdr3_nt
- TRBJ2-1 TRBV19 TRBD2 CASSIPLLLAGGLNEQFF TGTGCCAGTAGTATCCCCTTGTTGCTAGCGGGAGGCCTCAATGAGCAGTTCTTC
- TRBJ2-7 TRBV5-1 - CASSFEVQARPTTQYF TGCGCCAGCAGCTTCGAGGTACAGGCGAGACCTACGACGCAGTACTTC
- TRBJ1-2 TRBV5-1 - CASSLAENYGYTF TGCGCCAGCAGCTTGGCGGAGAACTATGGCTACACCTTC
- TRBJ1-1 TRBV6-6 - CASSYSGQHEAFF TGTGCCAGCAGTTACTCGGGCCAGCATGAAGCTTTCTTT
- TRBJ2-3 TRBV5-1 TRBD2 CASTAVAGGSTDTQYF TGCGCCAGCACAGCGGTAGCGGGAGGGTCCACAGATACGCAGTATTTT
- TRBJ1-3 TRBV5-6 - CASSFFSVSGNTIYF TGTGCCAGCAGCTTCTTTTCAGTATCTGGAAACACCATATATTTT
- TRBJ2-7 TRBV28 TRBD2 CASSSPSGRASYEQYF TGTGCCAGCAGTTCCCCGAGCGGGAGGGCCTCCTACGAGCAGTACTTC
- TRBJ2-5 TRBV28 - CASSPSGLQETQYF TGTGCCAGCAGTCCATCGGGGCTCCAAGAGACCCAGTACTTC
- TRBJ2-2 TRBV4-1 TRBD2 CASSQIGLAGVNTGELFF TGCGCCAGCAGCCAAATCGGACTAGCGGGAGTAAACACCGGGGAGCTGTTTTTT
once TRBJ1-2 TRBV27 - CASSLLRGADYGYTF TGTGCCAGCAGCCTCTTGAGAGGGGCTGACTATGGCTACACCTTC
- TRBJ2-2 TRBV6-5 - CASSLGGLPTGELFF TGTGCCAGCAGTTTAGGTGGTCTACCCACCGGGGAGCTGTTTTTT
once TRBJ2-7 TRBV9 - CASSVEGGVTTYEQYF TGTGCCAGCAGCGTAGAGGGGGGAGTTACGACCTACGAGCAGTACTTC
few TRBJ2-7 TRBV30 TRBD2 CAWTLRASGRKGEQYF TGTGCCTGGACCCTCCGGGCTAGCGGGAGAAAGGGCGAGCAGTACTTC
- TRBJ2-7 TRBV19 - CASSWVWGRPYEQYF TGTGCCAGTAGTTGGGTCTGGGGTAGACCCTACGAGCAGTACTTC
- TRBJ2-3 TRBV5-1 - CASSLGAQGANTDTQYF TGCGCCAGCAGCTTGGGCGCACAGGGTGCTAACACAGATACGCAGTATTTT
- TRBJ1-2 TRBV5-5 - CASSLDGTNYGYTF TGTGCCAGCAGCTTGGACGGAACTAACTATGGCTACACCTTC
- TRBJ1-1 TRBV11-3 TRBD1 CASSARQGAEAFF TGTGCCAGCAGCGCCAGACAGGGGGCCGAAGCTTTCTTT